Below, 27 T cell receptor beta chains from the same sample are listed, as sequenced in a study of blood T cell repertoires in COVID-19. Clones were read by immunoSEQ multiplex PCR, and TCRdb kept only the in-frame ones, dropping some. The sample lists just over 90,000 clones; roughly 85% were seen once. Sequenced input: peripheral blood. Every receptor here comes from a human donor in a cohort sampled during active COVID-19.

The chain is built from TRBV5-4 and TRBJ2-7, with TRBD2 identical over 10 bases. The CDR3 sequence is 19 residues long. Germline V CDR1 and CDR2: SGHNT, YYREEE (reference sequence). V lost 2 bases, J lost 7 bases, and 21 bases stayed unmatched. The DNA of the CDR3 is TGTGCCAGCAGCTTCGGTTTGGCTAGCGGGAGTTCCTCTCCTCGGGAGCAGTACTTC. It encodes CASSFGLASGSSSPREQYF.

The table lists this clone with a few counts. As DNA, the CDR3 is TGTGCCAGCAGCCGGACAGGGGTCTACGAGCAGTACTTC. Amino acids: CASSRTGVYEQYF. V usage is TRBV11-2 and J usage is TRBJ2-7; 9 bases map to TRBD1. J lost 3 bases, V lost 5 bases, and 2 bases had no gene match. Germline CDR1 reads SGHAT; CDR2 reads FQNNGV. The CDR3 is 13 residues long.

This chain links TRBV7-9 with TRBJ2-3; tentative D call: TRBD2 (5 bases). The V and J ends lost 4 bases and 6 bases respectively, with 14 bases between them. The germline V gene has CDR1 SEHNR and CDR2 FQNEAQ (reference sequence). The length of the CDR3 is 14 residues. The CDR3 sequence: CASSSKSTTDTQYF. Here the CDR3 DNA reads TGTGCCAGCAGCTCCAAATCGACTACGGATACGCAGTATTTT.

The chain couples TRBV12-3 or TRBV12-4 to TRBJ1-1; unclear D gene. Trimming took off 6 bases at V and 1 base at J, with 6 bases between the two ends. The CDR3 runs 12 residues. CDR3 nucleotides: TGTGCCAGCAGGGCAGAGAACACTGAAGCTTTCTTT. Translation: CASRAENTEAFF.

The chain is built from TRBV2 and TRBJ2-1, with 8 bases lining up with TRBD2. Germline values: CDR1 SNHLY, CDR2 FYNNEI. J lost 1 base, V lost 7 bases, and 9 bases had no gene match. CDR3 size: 16 residues. CDR3 nucleotides: TGTGCCAGCAAGAGAAGCGGGAGCGAATCCTACAATGAGCAGTTCTTC. The encoded protein is CASKRSGSESYNEQFF.

V and J are TRBV4-1 and TRBJ1-5, with D hard to call. Between the trimmed V and J ends, which lost 0 bases and 9 bases, there was a span of 15 bases. CDR1 MGHRA and CDR2 YSYEKL come from the germline V gene. The CDR3 spans 15 residues. CDR3 DNA sequence: TGCGCCAGCAGCCAAGAGGAGGACCCATACCTGCCCCAGCATTTT. Its protein is CASSQEEDPYLPQHF.

This chain joins TRBV3-1 (or the pseudogene TRBV3-2) and TRBJ2-5, with 7 bases that match TRBD1. The CDR3 is 15 residues long. Trimming cost V 4 bases and J 4 bases; bases outside gene matches: 9. CDR1 is LGHDT and CDR2 is YNNKEL in the germline V gene (reference sequence). The CDR3 reads CASSPMGQTSETQYF. DNA for the CDR3: TGTGCCAGCAGCCCCATGGGACAGACCTCAGAGACCCAGTACTTC.

The chain joins TRBV7-3 to TRBJ2-5; 10 bases map to TRBD1. CDR3 length: 16 residues. CDR1 and CDR2 from the germline V gene are SGHTA and FQGTGA. Trimming removed 2 bases from V and 5 bases from J; junction bases left unmatched: 8. DNA for the CDR3: TGTGCCAGCAGCTTAGGGCCGACAGGGGGCTTTGAGACCCAGTACTTC. This sequence encodes CASSLGPTGGFETQYF.

V gene TRBV20-1 combines with J gene TRBJ2-3, with 12 nucleotides matching TRBD1. Germline CDR1 DFQATT, CDR2 SNEGSKA (reference sequence). The CDR3 totals 18 residues. The junction had 10 bases not matched to a gene; V was cut back by 3 bases and J by 0 bases. The CDR3 region is CSASKTPGQGASTDTQYF. The CDR3 nucleotides read TGCAGTGCTAGTAAAACTCCGGGACAGGGGGCTAGCACAGATACGCAGTATTTT.

This rearrangement joins TRBV9 to TRBJ2-1, with D possibly matching TRBD1 (6 bases). The V gene lost 2 bases and the J gene lost 2 bases, with 20 bases spanning the gap. Germline CDR1 reads SGDLS; CDR2 reads YYNGEE. The CDR3 totals 18 residues. Here the CDR3 DNA reads TGTGCCAGCAGCGTCGGATTTGCGACAGGCCATCCCTACAATGAGCAGTTCTTC. Translation: CASSVGFATGHPYNEQFF.

The chain is built from TRBV2 and TRBJ1-4, with D possibly TRBD1 on 6 matching bases. Trimming cost V 3 bases and J 0 bases, with 8 bases left between them. Germline CDR1 is SNHLY and CDR2 is FYNNEI. CDR3 length: 15 amino acids. CDR3 DNA: TGTGCCAGCAGTGACAGGGGAACAACTAATGAAAAACTGTTTTTT. Translated: CASSDRGTTNEKLFF.

This chain connects TRBV7-2 to TRBJ1-5, with 8 bases aligning to TRBD1. CDR1 SGHTA and CDR2 FQGNSA come from the germline V gene. The CDR3 runs 15 residues. Trimming removed 4 bases from V and 2 bases from J; junction bases left unmatched: 4. Written as DNA, the CDR3 is TGTGCCAGCAGCTCCCGGACAGGGCGCAATCAGCCCCAGCATTTT. Its translation: CASSSRTGRNQPQHF.

This chain links TRBV20-1 with TRBJ1-6, with 7 positions matching TRBD1. The CDR3 runs 15 residues. CDR1 DFQATT and CDR2 SNEGSKA come from the germline V gene (reference sequence). The junction had 9 bases not matched to a gene; V was cut back by 3 bases and J by 7 bases. The CDR3 here is CSASAPGQVNSPLHF. CDR3 nucleotides: TGCAGTGCTAGTGCCCCAGGACAGGTGAATTCACCCCTCCACTTT.

The chain carries TRBV6-4 and TRBJ1-4; 8 nucleotides agree with TRBD1. The CDR3 runs to 13 residues. With 7 bases clipped from V and 8 bases from J, the junction kept 6 bases outside the gene matches. CDR1 is MRHNA, CDR2 SNTAGT, per germline. The CDR3, as DNA: TGTGCCAGCATAGGGACAGGAGCCGAAAAACTGTTTTTT. As protein: CASIGTGAEKLFF.

In DNA form, the CDR3 reads TGTGCCAGCAGCTTGGGAGGCGCCCAGTACAATGAGCAGTTCTTC. Protein: CASSLGGAQYNEQFF. The chain joins TRBV7-2 to TRBJ2-1, with a possible D match to TRBD2 (6 bases). Germline V gene data show CDR1 as SGHTA and CDR2 as FQGNSA. The CDR3 spans 15 residues. V lost 3 bases to trimming and J lost 4 bases, with 13 bases between them.

The chain has TRBV19 and TRBJ1-5; D might be TRBD1 (5 bases). Germline CDR1 is LNHDA and CDR2 is SQIVND (reference sequence). V was cut by 6 bases and J by 4 bases, with 16 bases left in between. CDR3 length: 15 residues. CDR3 bases: TGTGCCAGTAGCCGTACAGGAAGTAGTAATCAGCCCCAGCATTTT. Its translation: CASSRTGSSNQPQHF.

The chain recombines TRBV9 with TRBJ2-7, with 10 positions matching TRBD1. The CDR3 is 16 residues long. With 0 bases clipped from V and 6 bases from J, the junction kept 9 bases outside the gene matches. Germline-derived CDR1 and CDR2 are SGDLS and YYNGEE. The CDR3 nucleotides read TGTGCCAGCAGCGTAGGAGGGGACAGGGGAGGCAGCGAGCAGTACTTC. It encodes CASSVGGDRGGSEQYF.

The chain carries TRBV7-2 and TRBJ1-2; 10 bases fit TRBD1. V lost 0 bases and J lost 8; bases outside the gene matches: 0. CDR1 and CDR2 (germline): SGHTA, FQGNSA. The CDR3 is made up of 13 amino acids. The CDR3 sequence: CASSLAGQGGYTF. As DNA, the CDR3 is TGTGCCAGCAGCTTAGCGGGACAGGGGGGCTACACCTTC. The full variable domain, in which reference TRBV7-2 and TRBJ1-2 provide the parts outside the CDR3, is GAGVSQSPSNKVTEKGKDVELRCDPISGHTALYWYRQSLGQGLEFLIYFQGNSAPDKSGLPSDRFSAERTGGSVSTLTIQRTQQEDSAVYLCASSLAGQGGYTFGSGTRLTVV.

The chain is built from TRBV3-1 (or the pseudogene TRBV3-2) and TRBJ2-7; D perhaps matches TRBD1 (7 bases). CDR3 size: 14 residues. V was trimmed by 8 bases and J by 6 bases, leaving 20 bases between them. CDR1 is LGHDT and CDR2 is YNNKEL in the germline V gene (reference sequence). The CDR3 here is CASRQGGLGLEQYF. The CDR3 nucleotides read TGTGCCAGCCGACAGGGAGGATTAGGGCTCGAGCAGTACTTC.

The J gene is TRBJ2-3, the V gene TRBV6-5, with a tentative D call TRBD1 (6 bases). Germline V CDR1 and CDR2: MNHEY, SVGAGI. V was pared by 7 bases and J by 9 bases, with 17 bases between. CDR3 length: 13 residues. The CDR3 coding sequence is TGTGCCAGCACCGGGACCAGCACAGGGACGCAGTATTTT. This encodes CASTGTSTGTQYF.

The V gene is TRBV25-1, the J gene TRBJ2-3; 9 bases are shared with TRBD2. From germline, CDR1 is MGHDK and CDR2 SYGVNS. J lost 5 bases, V lost 2 bases, and 5 bases had no gene match. This CDR3 is built from 15 residues. The CDR3 is CASSEAGGPGDTQYF. In DNA form, the CDR3 reads TGTGCCAGCAGTGAAGCGGGAGGGCCCGGAGATACGCAGTATTTT.

The chain employs TRBV18 and TRBJ1-5; 7 bases agree with TRBD1. The trim removed 3 bases at V and 6 bases at J, leaving 11 bases unmatched. The CDR3 extends over 16 amino acids. Per the germline V gene, CDR1 is KGHSH and CDR2 is LQKENI. CDR3 DNA sequence: TGTGCCAGCTCACCTCAATCAGGGGCAGGGGGTCAGCCCCAGCATTTT. Translation gives CASSPQSGAGGQPQHF.

The CDR3 spells CASSRDRVSSSSYNEQFF. CDR3 nucleotide sequence: TGTGCCAGCAGCCGGGACAGGGTCTCCTCAAGCTCCTACAATGAGCAGTTCTTC. The chain recombines TRBV4-2 with TRBJ2-1, with 9 positions matching TRBD1. In germline, CDR1 is LGHNA, CDR2 YNFKEQ. The CDR3 is 18 amino acids. The V segment lost 4 bases and the J segment 0 bases; nucleotides outside the gene matches: 10.

The genes are TRBV7-8 and TRBJ2-2, with D hard to call. The ends were cut back, 6 bases at V and 1 base at J, with 9 bases in the middle. From germline, CDR1 is SGHVS and CDR2 FQNEAQ. The CDR3 is made up of 14 amino acids. This CDR3 is CASSRVLNTGELFF. The CDR3 region has the DNA TGTGCCAGCAGTCGAGTTCTGAACACCGGGGAGCTGTTTTTT.

This clone was counted between two and nine times. This chain connects TRBV5-1 to TRBJ1-3; D is perhaps TRBD1 (6 bases). This CDR3 contains 15 residues. Trimming removed 3 bases at V and 9 bases at J, with 19 bases between. CDR1 and CDR2 (germline): SGHRS, YFSETQ. The DNA of the CDR3 is TGCGCCAGCAGCTCGAACCAACAGGGACGTGGCACCATATATTTT. It yields the protein CASSSNQQGRGTIYF.

The CDR3 loop is CASSYSTGTSTDTQYF. CDR3 DNA sequence: TGTGCCAGCAGTTACTCGACGGGGACTAGCACAGATACGCAGTATTTT. The V call is TRBV6-6, the J call TRBJ2-3, with a tentative D call TRBD2 (6 bases). V lost 0 bases and J lost 0, with 10 bases in between. Germline assignment: CDR1 MNHNY and CDR2 SVGAGI (reference sequence). CDR3 size: 16 residues.

CDR3 region: CASSGTSGKTYNEQFF. The DNA for the CDR3 is TGTGCCAGCAGCGGGACTAGCGGGAAAACCTACAATGAGCAGTTCTTC. The rearrangement joins TRBV9 to TRBJ2-1; 12 bases are a match to TRBD2. The length of the CDR3 is 16 residues. The J segment lost 2 bases and the V segment lost 3 bases, leaving 3 bases of the junction unmatched. Germline V CDR1 and CDR2: SGDLS, YYNGEE.